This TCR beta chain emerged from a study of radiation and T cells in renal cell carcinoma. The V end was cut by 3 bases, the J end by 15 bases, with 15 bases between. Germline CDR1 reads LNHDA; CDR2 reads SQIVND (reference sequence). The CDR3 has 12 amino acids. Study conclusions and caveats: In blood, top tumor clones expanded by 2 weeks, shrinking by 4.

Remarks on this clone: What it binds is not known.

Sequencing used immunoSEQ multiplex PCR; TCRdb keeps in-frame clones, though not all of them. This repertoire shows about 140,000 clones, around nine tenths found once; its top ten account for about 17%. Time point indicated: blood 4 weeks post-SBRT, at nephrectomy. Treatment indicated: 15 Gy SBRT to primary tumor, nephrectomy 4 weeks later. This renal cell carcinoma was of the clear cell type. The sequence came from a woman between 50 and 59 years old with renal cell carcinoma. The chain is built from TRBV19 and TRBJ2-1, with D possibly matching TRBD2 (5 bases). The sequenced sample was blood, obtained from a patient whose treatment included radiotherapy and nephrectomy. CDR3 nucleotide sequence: TGTGCCAGTAGTATCCTAGCTAGGCAAGTGTTCTTC. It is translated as CASSILARQVFF.